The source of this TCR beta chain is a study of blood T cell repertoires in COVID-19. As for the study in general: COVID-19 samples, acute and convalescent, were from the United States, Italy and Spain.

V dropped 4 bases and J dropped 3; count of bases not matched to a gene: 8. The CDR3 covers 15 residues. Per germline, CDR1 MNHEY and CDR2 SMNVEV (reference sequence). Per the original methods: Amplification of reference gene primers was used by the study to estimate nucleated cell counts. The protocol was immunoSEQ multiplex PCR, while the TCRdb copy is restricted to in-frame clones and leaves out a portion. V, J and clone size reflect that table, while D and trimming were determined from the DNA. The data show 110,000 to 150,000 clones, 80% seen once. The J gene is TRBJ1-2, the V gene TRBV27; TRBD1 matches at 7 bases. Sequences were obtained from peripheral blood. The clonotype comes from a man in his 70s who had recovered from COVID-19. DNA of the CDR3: TGTGCCAGCAGTTCCCCTCGGACAGGTCACTATGGCTACACCTTC. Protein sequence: CASSSPRTGHYGYTF.